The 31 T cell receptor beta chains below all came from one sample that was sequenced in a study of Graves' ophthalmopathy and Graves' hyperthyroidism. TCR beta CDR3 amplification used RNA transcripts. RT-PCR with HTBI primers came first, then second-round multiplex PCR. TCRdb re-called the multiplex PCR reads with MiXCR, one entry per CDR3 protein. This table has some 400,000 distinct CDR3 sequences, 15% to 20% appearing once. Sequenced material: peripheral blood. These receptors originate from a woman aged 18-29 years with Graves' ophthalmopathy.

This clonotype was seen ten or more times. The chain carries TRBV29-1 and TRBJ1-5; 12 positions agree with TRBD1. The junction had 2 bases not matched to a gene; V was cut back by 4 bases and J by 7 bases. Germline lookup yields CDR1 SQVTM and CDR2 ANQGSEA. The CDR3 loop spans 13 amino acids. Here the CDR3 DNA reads TGCAGCGTTGGGGGGACAGGGGGCCAGCCCCAGCATTTT. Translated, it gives CSVGGTGGQPQHF.

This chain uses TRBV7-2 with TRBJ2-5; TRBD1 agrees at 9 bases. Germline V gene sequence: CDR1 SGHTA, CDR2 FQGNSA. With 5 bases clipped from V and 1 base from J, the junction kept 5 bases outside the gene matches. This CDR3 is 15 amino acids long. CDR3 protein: CASSQQGASQETQYF. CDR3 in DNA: TGTGCCAGCAGCCAACAGGGGGCTAGCCAAGAGACCCAGTACTTC.

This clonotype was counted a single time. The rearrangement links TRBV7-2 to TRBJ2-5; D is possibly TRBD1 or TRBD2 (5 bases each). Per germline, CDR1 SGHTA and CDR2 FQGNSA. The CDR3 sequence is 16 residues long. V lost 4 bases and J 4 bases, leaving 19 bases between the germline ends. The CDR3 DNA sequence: TGTGCCAGCAGCTCCCTGACCCTAGCAGGGCCAGAGACCCAGTACTTC. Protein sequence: CASSSLTLAGPETQYF.

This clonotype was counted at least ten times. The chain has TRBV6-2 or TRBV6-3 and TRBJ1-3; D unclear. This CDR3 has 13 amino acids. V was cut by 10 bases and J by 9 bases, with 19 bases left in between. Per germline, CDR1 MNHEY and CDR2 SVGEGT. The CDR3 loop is CATRRQARGTIYF. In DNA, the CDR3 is TGTGCCACCCGTCGGCAGGCCCGCGGCACCATATATTTT.

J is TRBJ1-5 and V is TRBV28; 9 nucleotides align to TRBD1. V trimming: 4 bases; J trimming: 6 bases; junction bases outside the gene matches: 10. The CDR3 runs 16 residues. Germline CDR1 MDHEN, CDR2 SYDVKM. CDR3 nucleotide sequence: TGTGCCAGCAGTTCGTTGGGACAGGGAGGGTTTCAGCCCCAGCATTTT. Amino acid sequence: CASSSLGQGGFQPQHF.

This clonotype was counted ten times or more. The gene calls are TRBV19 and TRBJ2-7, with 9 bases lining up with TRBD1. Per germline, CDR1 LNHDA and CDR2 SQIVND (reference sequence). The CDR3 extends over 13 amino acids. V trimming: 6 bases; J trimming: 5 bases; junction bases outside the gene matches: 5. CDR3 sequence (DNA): TGTGCCAGTAGGGACAGGGGTTTGAACGAGCAGTACTTC. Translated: CASRDRGLNEQYF.

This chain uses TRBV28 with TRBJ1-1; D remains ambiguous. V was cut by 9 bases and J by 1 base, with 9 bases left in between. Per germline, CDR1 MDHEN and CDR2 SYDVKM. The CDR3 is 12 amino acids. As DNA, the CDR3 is TGTGCCAGTTGGGTGCCGAACACTGAAGCTTTCTTT. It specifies CASWVPNTEAFF.

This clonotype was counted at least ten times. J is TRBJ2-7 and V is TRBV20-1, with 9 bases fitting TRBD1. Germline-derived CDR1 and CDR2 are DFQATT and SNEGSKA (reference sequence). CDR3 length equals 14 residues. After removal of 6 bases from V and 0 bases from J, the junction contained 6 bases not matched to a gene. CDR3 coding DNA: TGCAGTGCATGGACAGGGGACTACTCCTACGAGCAGTACTTC. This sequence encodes CSAWTGDYSYEQYF.

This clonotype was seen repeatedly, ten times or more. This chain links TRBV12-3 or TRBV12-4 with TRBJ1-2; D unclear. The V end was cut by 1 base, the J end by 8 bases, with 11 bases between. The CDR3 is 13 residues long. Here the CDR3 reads CASSLVGLGGYTF. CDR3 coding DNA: TGTGCCAGCAGTTTAGTAGGGTTAGGGGGCTACACCTTC.

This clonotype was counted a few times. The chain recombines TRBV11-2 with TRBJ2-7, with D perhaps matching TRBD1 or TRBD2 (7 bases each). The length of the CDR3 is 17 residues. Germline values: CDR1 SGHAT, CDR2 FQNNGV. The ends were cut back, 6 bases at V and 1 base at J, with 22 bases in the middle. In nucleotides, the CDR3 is TGTGCCAGCAGTTACAACGGAGGGAGGGGGCAGTCCTACGAGCAGTACTTC. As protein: CASSYNGGRGQSYEQYF.

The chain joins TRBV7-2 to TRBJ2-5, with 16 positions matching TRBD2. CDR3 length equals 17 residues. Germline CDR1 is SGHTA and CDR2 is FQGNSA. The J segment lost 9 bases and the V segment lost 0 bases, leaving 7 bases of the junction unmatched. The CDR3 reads CASSLAPGTSGGGAQYF. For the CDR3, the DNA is TGTGCCAGCAGCTTAGCCCCAGGGACTAGCGGGGGGGGGGCCCAGTACTTC.

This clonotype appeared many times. CDR3 sequence (DNA): TGTGCCAGCAGTTCGGGACTAGCGGGGGGCATACCAAGGGTC. As protein: CASSSGLAGGIPRV. V gene TRBV12-3 or TRBV12-4 combines with J gene TRBJ2-7, with 15 positions matching TRBD2. This CDR3 is built from 14 residues.

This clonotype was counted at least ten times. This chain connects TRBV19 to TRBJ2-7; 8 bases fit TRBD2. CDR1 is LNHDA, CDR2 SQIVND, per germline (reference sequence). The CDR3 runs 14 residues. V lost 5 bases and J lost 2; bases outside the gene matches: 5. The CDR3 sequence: CASSVTSGTYEQYF. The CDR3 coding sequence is TGTGCCAGTAGTGTTACTAGCGGTACCTACGAGCAGTACTTC.

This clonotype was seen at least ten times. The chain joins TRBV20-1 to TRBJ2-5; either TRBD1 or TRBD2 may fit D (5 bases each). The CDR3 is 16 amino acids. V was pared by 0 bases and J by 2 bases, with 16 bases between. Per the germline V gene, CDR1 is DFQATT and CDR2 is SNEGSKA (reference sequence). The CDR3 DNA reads TGCAGTGCTAGAGATCCTTCCGGGACGGAACAAGAGACCCAGTACTTC. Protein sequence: CSARDPSGTEQETQYF.

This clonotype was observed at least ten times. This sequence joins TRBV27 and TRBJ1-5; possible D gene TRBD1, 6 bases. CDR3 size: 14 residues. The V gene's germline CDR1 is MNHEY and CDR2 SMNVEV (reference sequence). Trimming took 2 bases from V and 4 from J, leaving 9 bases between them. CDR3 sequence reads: CASSLGGPNQPQHF. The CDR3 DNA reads TGTGCCAGCAGTTTAGGGGGGCCGAATCAGCCCCAGCATTTT.

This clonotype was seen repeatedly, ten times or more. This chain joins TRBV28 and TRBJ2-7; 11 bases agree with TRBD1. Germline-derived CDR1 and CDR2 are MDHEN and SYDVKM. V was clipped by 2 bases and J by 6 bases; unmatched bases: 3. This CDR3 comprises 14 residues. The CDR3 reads CASSLTGTGGEQYF. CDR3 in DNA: TGTGCCAGCAGTTTAACCGGGACAGGGGGCGAGCAGTACTTC.

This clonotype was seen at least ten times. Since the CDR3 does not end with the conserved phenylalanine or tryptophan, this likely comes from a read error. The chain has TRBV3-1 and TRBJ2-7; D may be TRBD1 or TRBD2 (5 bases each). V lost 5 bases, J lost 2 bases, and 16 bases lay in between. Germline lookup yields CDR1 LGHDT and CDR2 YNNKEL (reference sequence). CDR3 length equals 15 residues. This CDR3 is CASSVTPGPAYEQYL. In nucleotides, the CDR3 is TGTGCCAGCAGCGTTACTCCGGGACCCGCCTACGAGCAGTACCTC.

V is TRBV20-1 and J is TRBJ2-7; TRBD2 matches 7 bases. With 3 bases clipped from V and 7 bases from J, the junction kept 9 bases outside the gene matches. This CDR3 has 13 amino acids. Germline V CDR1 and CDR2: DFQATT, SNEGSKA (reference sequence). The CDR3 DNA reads TGCAGTGCTAGGACGGGAGGTGGAGGGGAGCAGTACTTC. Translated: CSARTGGGGEQYF.

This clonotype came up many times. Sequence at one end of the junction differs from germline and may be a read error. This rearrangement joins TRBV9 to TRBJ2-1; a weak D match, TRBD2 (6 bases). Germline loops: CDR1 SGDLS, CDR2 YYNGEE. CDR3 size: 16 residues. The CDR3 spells CANSVEIGSGPNEQFF. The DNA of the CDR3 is TGTGCCAACAGCGTAGAAATTGGGAGCGGGCCAAATGAGCAGTTCTTC. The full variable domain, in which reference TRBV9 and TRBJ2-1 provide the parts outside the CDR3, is DSGVTQTPKHLITATGQRVTLRCSPRSGDLSVYWYQQSLDQGLQFLIQYYNGEERAKGNILERFSAQQFPDLHSELNLSSLELGDSALYFCANSVEIGSGPNEQFFGPGTRLTVL.

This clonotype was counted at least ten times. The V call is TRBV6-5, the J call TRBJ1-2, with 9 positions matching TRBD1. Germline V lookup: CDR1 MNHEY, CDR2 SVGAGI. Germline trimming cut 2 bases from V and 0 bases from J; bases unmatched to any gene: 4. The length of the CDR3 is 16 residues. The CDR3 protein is CASSYIGQGSNYGYTF. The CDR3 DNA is TGTGCCAGCAGTTACATAGGACAGGGGTCTAACTATGGCTACACCTTC.

The CDR3 DNA reads TGTGCCAGCAGTTACGTAGGAGCGACCACCTATAATTCACCCCTCCACTTT. It translates to CASSYVGATTYNSPLHF. The V and J genes are TRBV6-5 and TRBJ1-6; D is unclear. Germline lookup yields CDR1 MNHEY and CDR2 SVGAGI. V was pared by 2 bases and J by 2 bases, with 13 bases between. The CDR3 extends over 17 amino acids.

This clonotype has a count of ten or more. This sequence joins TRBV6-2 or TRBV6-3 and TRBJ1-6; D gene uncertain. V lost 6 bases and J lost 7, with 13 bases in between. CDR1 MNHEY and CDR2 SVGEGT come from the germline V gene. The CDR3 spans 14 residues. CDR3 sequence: CASSSLGMNSPLHF. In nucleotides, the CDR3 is TGTGCCAGCAGCTCCTTGGGCATGAATTCACCCCTCCACTTT.

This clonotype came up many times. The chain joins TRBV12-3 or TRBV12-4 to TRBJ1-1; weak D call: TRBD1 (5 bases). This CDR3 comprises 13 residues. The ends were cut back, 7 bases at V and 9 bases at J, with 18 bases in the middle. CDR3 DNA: TGTGCCAGCAACCCGGGGACGGCTCTTAAAGCTTTCTTT. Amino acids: CASNPGTALKAFF.

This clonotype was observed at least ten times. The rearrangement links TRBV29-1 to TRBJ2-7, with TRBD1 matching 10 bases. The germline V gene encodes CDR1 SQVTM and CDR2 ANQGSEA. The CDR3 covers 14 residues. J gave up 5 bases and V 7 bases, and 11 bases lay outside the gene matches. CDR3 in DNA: TGCAGCGGGGCCCGGTCGGGGACAGGGGACGAGCAGTACTTC. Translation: CSGARSGTGDEQYF.

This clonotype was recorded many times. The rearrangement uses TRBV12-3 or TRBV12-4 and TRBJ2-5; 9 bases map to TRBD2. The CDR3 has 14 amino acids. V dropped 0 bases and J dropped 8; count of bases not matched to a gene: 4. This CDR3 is CASSLAGTSRTQYF. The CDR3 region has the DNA TGTGCCAGCAGTTTAGCAGGGACTAGCCGAACCCAGTACTTC.

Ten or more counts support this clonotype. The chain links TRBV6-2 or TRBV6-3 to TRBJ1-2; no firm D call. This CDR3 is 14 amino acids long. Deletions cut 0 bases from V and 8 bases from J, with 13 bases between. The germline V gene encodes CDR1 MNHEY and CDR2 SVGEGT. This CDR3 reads CASSYSNLGQGYTF. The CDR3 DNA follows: TGTGCCAGCAGTTACTCGAATCTCGGTCAGGGCTACACCTTC.

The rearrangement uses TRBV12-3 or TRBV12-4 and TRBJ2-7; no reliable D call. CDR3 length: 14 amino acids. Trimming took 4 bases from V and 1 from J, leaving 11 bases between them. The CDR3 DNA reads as TGTGCCAGCAGTTCCTCTAGTAGGTCCTACGAGCAGTACTTC. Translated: CASSSSSRSYEQYF.

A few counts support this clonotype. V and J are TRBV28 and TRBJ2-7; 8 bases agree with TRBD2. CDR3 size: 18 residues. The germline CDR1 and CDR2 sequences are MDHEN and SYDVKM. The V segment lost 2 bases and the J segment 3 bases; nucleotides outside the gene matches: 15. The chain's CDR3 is CASSLPRGGITAYYEQYF. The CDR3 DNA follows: TGTGCCAGCAGTTTACCCCGGGGGGGAATAACAGCGTACTACGAGCAGTACTTC. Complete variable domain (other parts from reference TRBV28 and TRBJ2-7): DVKVTQSSRYLVKRTGEKVFLECVQDMDHENMFWYRQDPGLGLRLIYFSYDVKMKEKGDIPEGYSVSREKKERFSLILESASTNQTSMYLCASSLPRGGITAYYEQYFGPGTRLTVT.

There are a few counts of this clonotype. The CDR3 loop is CASSSQASGVYGYTF. The CDR3 DNA sequence: TGTGCCAGCAGCTCACAGGCCTCGGGGGTCTATGGCTACACCTTC. The chain is built from TRBV7-2 and TRBJ1-2; a weak D match, TRBD1 (5 bases). Germline V lookup: CDR1 SGHTA, CDR2 FQGNSA. This CDR3 spans 15 amino acids. V dropped 4 bases and J dropped 4 bases, with 16 bases sitting between them.

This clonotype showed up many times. Here the CDR3 DNA reads TGTGCCAGCAGCAAAGCCTCTGGGGCCAACGTCCTGACTTTC. Its translation: CASSKASGANVLTF. The chain combines TRBV28 with TRBJ2-6; the D is unclear. Germline V gene sequence: CDR1 MDHEN, CDR2 SYDVKM. The CDR3 is 14 residues long. Trimming pared 6 bases from V and 0 bases from J, leaving 6 bases between.

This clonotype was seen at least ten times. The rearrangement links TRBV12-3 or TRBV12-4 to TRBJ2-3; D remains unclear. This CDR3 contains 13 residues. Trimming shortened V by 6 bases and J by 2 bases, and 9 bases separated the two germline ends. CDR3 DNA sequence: TGTGCCAGCAGAAAAAAGTTCACAGATACGCAGTATTTT. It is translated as CASRKKFTDTQYF.